This passage covers 31 T cell receptor beta chains from one sample sequenced in a study of cytotoxic CD8 clonotypes in ibrutinib-treated CLL. Repertoires were generated with immunoSEQ multiplex PCR, while TCRdb's copy carries only in-frame clones and drops some. The repertoire holds roughly 150,000 clones, roughly three quarters seen once, with around 4.9% in the top ten. The sample consisted of PBMCs, taken after 24 months of ibrutinib treatment. All receptors derive from a human donor with chronic lymphocytic leukemia.

The rearrangement uses TRBV7-9 and TRBJ2-7; TRBD1 matches at 7 bases. The V and J ends lost 5 bases and 4 bases, in that order; junction bases with no gene match: 8. The CDR3 is 14 residues long. Germline CDR1 reads SEHNR; CDR2 reads FQNEAQ (reference sequence). The DNA of the CDR3 is TGTGCCAGCAGCCCTACGACAGGGTGGTACGAGCAGTACTTC. Protein product: CASSPTTGWYEQYF.

The CDR3 sequence is CASSPRVNGELFF. Written as DNA, the CDR3 is TGTGCCAGCAGCCCACGGGTTAACGGGGAGCTGTTTTTT. The V and J genes are TRBV7-7 and TRBJ2-2; D unresolved. Trimming stripped 5 bases from V and 7 bases from J, with 11 bases between. Germline loops: CDR1 SSHAT, CDR2 FNYEAQ (reference sequence). This CDR3 has 13 amino acids.

The rearrangement joins TRBV5-1 to TRBJ2-3; D might be TRBD1 or TRBD2, each matching 5 bases. The V and J ends lost 4 bases and 6 bases respectively, with 15 bases between them. Per the germline V gene, CDR1 is SGHRS and CDR2 is YFSETQ. This CDR3 has 14 amino acids. CDR3 in amino acids: CASSPGTPSDTQYF. The DNA for the CDR3 is TGCGCCAGCAGCCCAGGGACCCCGTCGGATACGCAGTATTTT. The full variable domain, its missing parts supplied by reference TRBV5-1 and TRBJ2-3, is KAGVTQTPRYLIKTRGQQVTLSCSPISGHRSVSWYQQTPGQGLQFLFEYFSETQRNKGNFPGRFSGRQFSNSRSEMNVSTLELGDSALYLCASSPGTPSDTQYFGPGTRLTVL.

The chain links TRBV18 to TRBJ2-3; TRBD2 agrees at 10 bases. V trimming: 3 bases; J trimming: 11 bases; junction bases outside the gene matches: 5. Germline V gene sequence: CDR1 KGHSH, CDR2 LQKENI. This CDR3 has 13 residues. This CDR3 is CASSPVAGGGQYF. CDR3 coding DNA: TGTGCCAGCTCACCGGTAGCGGGAGGCGGGCAGTATTTT.

In nucleotides, the CDR3 is TGTGCCAGCAGCTCGGGACAGGACTACAATGAGCAGTTCTTC. It yields the protein CASSSGQDYNEQFF. This chain links TRBV5-4 with TRBJ2-1; 8 nucleotides line up with TRBD1. V lost 3 bases and J lost 3; bases outside the gene matches: 2. This CDR3 has 14 amino acids. Germline assignment: CDR1 SGHNT and CDR2 YYREEE (reference sequence).

A few counts support this clone. V gene TRBV7-2 combines with J gene TRBJ1-1; weak D call: TRBD1 (5 bases). V was trimmed by 5 bases and J by 4 bases, leaving 8 bases between them. The CDR3 is 12 amino acids. CDR1 is SGHTA, CDR2 FQGNSA, per germline. CDR3 nucleotide sequence: TGTGCCAGCAGCCCCCAGGGCACTGAAGCTTTCTTT. Encoded protein: CASSPQGTEAFF.

The chain is built from TRBV11-3 and TRBJ2-4; D is uncertain. This CDR3 has 14 amino acids. The V end lost 5 bases, the J end lost 0 bases, and 8 bases lay between the germline ends. Germline V CDR1 and CDR2: SGHNT, YENEEA. This CDR3 reads CASSHPLAKNIQYF. CDR3 DNA sequence: TGTGCCAGCAGCCACCCGTTAGCCAAAAACATTCAGTACTTC. The full variable domain, with the rest looked up from reference TRBV11-3 and TRBJ2-4, is EAGVVQSPRYKIIEKKQPVAFWCNPISGHNTLYWYLQNLGQGPELLIRYENEEAVDDSQLPKDRFSAERLKGVDSTLKIQPAELGDSAVYLCASSHPLAKNIQYFGAGTRLSVL.

Concerning this clone: A much more abundant neighbour one base away suggests this may be a read error. This sample includes further DNA sequences coding for the same CDR3. The V gene is TRBV11-2, the J gene TRBJ2-5; D not certain. Germline V gene lookup returns CDR1 SGHAT and CDR2 FQNNGV. V was clipped by 5 bases and J by 3 bases, with 4 bases between them. CDR3 length equals 11 residues. The CDR3 DNA reads as TGTGCCAGCAGCCTTGAAGAGACCCAGTACTTC. It translates to CASSLEETQYF.

This clone was seen more than once but under ten times. V is TRBV19 and J is TRBJ2-7; 8 bases map to TRBD2. With V trimmed by 9 bases and J by 3 bases, 10 bases remained unmatched. From germline, CDR1 is LNHDA and CDR2 SQIVND (reference sequence). The CDR3 covers 14 residues. CDR3 amino acids: CASHPGGEYYEQYF. DNA for the CDR3: TGTGCCAGCCACCCGGGGGGGGAATACTACGAGCAGTACTTC.

The chain carries TRBV9 and TRBJ1-1, with D maybe TRBD1 (5 bases). The germline V and J ends were trimmed by 3 bases and 5 bases, with 17 bases remaining between them. The germline V gene encodes CDR1 SGDLS and CDR2 YYNGEE. The CDR3 extends over 15 amino acids. The CDR3 spells CASSGPGTWGTEAFF. The CDR3 coding sequence is TGTGCCAGCAGCGGACCTGGGACGTGGGGGACTGAAGCTTTCTTT.

The V call is TRBV5-4, the J call TRBJ2-4; 7 bases match TRBD1. The CDR3 is made up of 15 amino acids. The germline V gene encodes CDR1 SGHNT and CDR2 YYREEE (reference sequence). V was clipped by 1 base and J by 2 bases; unmatched bases: 3. CDR3 nucleotides: TGTGCCAGCAGCTTGAAGGGGGCTTCCAAAAACATTCAGTACTTC. Translating gives CASSLKGASKNIQYF.

The chain recombines TRBV28 with TRBJ1-4; 10 nucleotides agree with TRBD1. CDR1 is MDHEN and CDR2 is SYDVKM in the germline V gene. This CDR3 has 15 residues. The V gene end was trimmed by 4 bases and the J gene end by 8 bases; junction bases not matched to a gene: 7. Here the CDR3 reads CASSSPTGGREKLFF. In nucleotides, the CDR3 is TGTGCCAGCAGTTCCCCGACAGGGGGCCGGGAAAAACTGTTTTTT.

This clone was counted a few times. The chain employs TRBV4-3 and TRBJ2-7; 7 bases are shared with TRBD1. CDR1 is LGHNA and CDR2 is YSLEER in the germline V gene. V lost 2 bases to trimming and J lost 3 bases; unmatched junction nucleotides: 1. The CDR3 length is 13 residues. The CDR3 DNA reads as TGCGCCAGCAGCCAAAGACAGGGCTACGAGCAGTACTTC. This sequence encodes CASSQRQGYEQYF.

The chain has TRBV27 and TRBJ2-7; possible D gene TRBD1, 6 bases. This CDR3 is built from 15 residues. With 8 bases removed from V and 0 bases from J, the gap between germline ends came to 17 bases. Germline assignment: CDR1 MNHEY and CDR2 SMNVEV (reference sequence). CDR3 sequence (DNA): TGTGCCAGCTCACAAGCCGGGACAAGCTCCTACGAGCAGTACTTC. Residues: CASSQAGTSSYEQYF.

The rearrangement uses TRBV2 and TRBJ1-5; 7 nucleotides match TRBD1. V lost 4 bases, J lost 1 base, and 7 bases stayed unmatched. The CDR3 length is 16 residues. Germline V gene data show CDR1 as SNHLY and CDR2 as FYNNEI. CDR3 in DNA: TGTGCCAGCAGTGGAGGGGAGGGGGCGAGCAATCAGCCCCAGCATTTT. It translates to CASSGGEGASNQPQHF.

The chain carries TRBV12-5 and TRBJ1-2, with D perhaps matching TRBD1 (5 bases). V lost 6 bases and J lost 4, with 12 bases in between. Per the germline V gene, CDR1 is LGHNT and CDR2 is FRNRAP. The CDR3 totals 13 residues. The CDR3 coding sequence is TGTGCTAGTGGCCCAGGGCCTACCTATGGCTACACCTTC. This translates into CASGPGPTYGYTF.

To note about this clone: Other nucleotide sequences in the sample specify the same CDR3. The rearrangement uses TRBV19 and TRBJ2-7, with a possible D match to TRBD1 (5 bases). Trimming removed 6 bases at V and 6 bases at J, with 12 bases between. Germline CDR1 reads LNHDA; CDR2 reads SQIVND (reference sequence). The CDR3 is made up of 12 amino acids. The CDR3 DNA is TGTGCCAGTAGGGGGCCTGGGGTCGAGCAGTACTTC. This codes for CASRGPGVEQYF.

This clone was found many times. This rearrangement joins TRBV28 to TRBJ1-2; D is ambiguous. Trimming shortened V by 3 bases and J by 8 bases, and 16 bases separated the two germline ends. Germline V gene sequence: CDR1 MDHEN, CDR2 SYDVKM. The CDR3 length is 14 residues. The CDR3 here is CASSLSGSLRGYTF. DNA for the CDR3: TGTGCCAGCAGTTTGTCGGGCAGCCTGAGGGGCTACACCTTC.

The chain uses TRBV7-3 and TRBJ2-5; 7 nucleotides match TRBD2. V lost 0 bases to trimming and J lost 5 bases; unmatched junction nucleotides: 3. Germline assignment: CDR1 SGHTA and CDR2 FQGTGA. This CDR3 region has 14 residues. The CDR3 loop is CASSLTPSGETQYF. The DNA of the CDR3 is TGTGCCAGCAGCTTAACCCCTAGCGGTGAGACCCAGTACTTC.

The rearrangement uses TRBV7-2 and TRBJ1-5; D is unclear. Looked up from germline, CDR1 is SGHTA and CDR2 is FQGNSA. V gave up 6 bases and J gave up 5 bases, with 11 bases separating them. This CDR3 spans 13 amino acids. The CDR3 nucleotides read TGTGCCAGCAGTCCTGACGCGGATCAGCCCCAGCATTTT. The encoded protein is CASSPDADQPQHF.

The rearrangement uses TRBV10-3 and TRBJ2-7; tentative D call: TRBD1 (7 bases). The CDR3 runs 14 residues. The V gene lost 10 bases and the J gene lost 2 bases, with 18 bases spanning the gap. CDR1 and CDR2 from the germline V gene are ENHRY and SYGVKD. CDR3 in amino acids: CATQAGQGAYEQYF. CDR3 DNA: TGTGCCACGCAGGCGGGGCAGGGGGCCTACGAGCAGTACTTC.

This chain joins TRBV5-6 and TRBJ2-5; D possibly corresponds to TRBD1 (5 bases). Germline V gene data show CDR1 as SGHDT and CDR2 as YYEEEE. The V end was cut by 7 bases, the J end by 5 bases, with 18 bases between. The CDR3 has 14 amino acids. The CDR3 coding sequence is TGTGCCAGCCGCCCGATGGGGCCCGGGGAGACCCAGTACTTC. Its protein is CASRPMGPGETQYF.

This clone was detected only a few times. V usage is TRBV2 and J usage is TRBJ1-5; a weak D match, TRBD1 (5 bases). Trimming stripped 8 bases from V and 5 bases from J, with 16 bases between. This CDR3 has 14 amino acids. Germline CDR1 and CDR2: SNHLY and FYNNEI. CDR3 residues: CASQRGAEDQPQHF. The CDR3, as DNA: TGTGCCAGCCAGCGAGGGGCAGAAGATCAGCCCCAGCATTTT.

This chain uses TRBV7-9 with TRBJ2-7, with no clear D. This CDR3 is 14 amino acids long. Trimming removed 0 bases at V and 0 bases at J, with 6 bases between. CDR1 SEHNR and CDR2 FQNEAQ come from the germline V gene (reference sequence). The CDR3: CASSLAGTSYEQYF. CDR3 nucleotide sequence: TGTGCCAGCAGCTTAGCCGGCACCTCCTACGAGCAGTACTTC.

This clone has only one observation. V usage is TRBV4-3 and J usage is TRBJ2-3; 11 bases match TRBD2. There are 14 residues in the CDR3. V lost 4 bases, J lost 6 bases, and 3 bases stayed unmatched. CDR1 is LGHNA and CDR2 is YSLEER in the germline V gene. For the CDR3, the DNA is TGCGCCAGCAGCCTATGGACTAGCGGGGATACGCAGTATTTT. It codes for CASSLWTSGDTQYF.

This clone was counted between two and nine times. The chain joins TRBV7-2 to TRBJ2-2; D is unresolved. Germline V gives CDR1 SGHTA, CDR2 FQGNSA. The CDR3 runs 13 residues. Trimming took 4 bases from V and 8 from J, leaving 11 bases between them. The CDR3 loop reads CASSSGPRGELFF. The CDR3 DNA reads TGTGCCAGCAGCTCGGGCCCTCGGGGGGAGCTGTTTTTT.

This sequence joins TRBV28 and TRBJ2-1, with D perhaps assigned TRBD1 or TRBD2 (7 bases each). With 6 bases removed from V and 8 bases from J, the gap between germline ends came to 17 bases. This CDR3 has 14 residues. CDR1 is MDHEN and CDR2 is SYDVKM in the germline V gene. The CDR3 DNA is TGTGCCAGCAGCAACCCAGGGGGGGGCTATGAGCAGTTCTTC. As protein: CASSNPGGGYEQFF. The whole variable domain, filled in from reference TRBV28 and TRBJ2-1, reads DVKVTQSSRYLVKRTGEKVFLECVQDMDHENMFWYRQDPGLGLRLIYFSYDVKMKEKGDIPEGYSVSREKKERFSLILESASTNQTSMYLCASSNPGGGYEQFFGPGTRLTVL.

The CDR3 protein is CASGAGAQETQYF. The CDR3 DNA reads TGTGCCAGCGGGGCGGGGGCCCAAGAGACCCAGTACTTC. The chain is built from TRBV7-3 and TRBJ2-5; D may be TRBD2 (7 bases). The CDR3 is 13 residues long. Trimming left V 8 bases short and J 1 base short, with 11 bases between. Per the germline V gene, CDR1 is SGHTA and CDR2 is FQGTGA.

This rearrangement joins TRBV6-5 to TRBJ1-1; weak D call: TRBD1 (5 bases). The germline V gene has CDR1 MNHEY and CDR2 SVGAGI. V lost 11 bases, J lost 1 base, and 14 bases lay in between. The CDR3 covers 13 residues. The CDR3 loop is CAAGRISNTEAFF. DNA for the CDR3: TGTGCCGCGGGACGGATATCGAACACTGAAGCTTTCTTT.

V is TRBV28 and J is TRBJ2-2; possibly TRBD1 for D (6 bases). Germline CDR1 is MDHEN and CDR2 is SYDVKM. Trimming removed 7 bases at V and 1 base at J, with 16 bases between. The CDR3 consists of 16 residues. The CDR3 region is CASTLTGWGNTGELFF. Here the CDR3 DNA reads TGTGCCAGCACCTTAACAGGGTGGGGGAACACCGGGGAGCTGTTTTTT.

This clone is a singleton in its sample. The CDR3 reads CSVEAIRDRGHDTF. Written as DNA, the CDR3 is TGCAGCGTTGAAGCCATCCGTGACAGGGGGCATGACACCTTC. This chain joins TRBV29-1 and TRBJ1-2; 10 nucleotides agree with TRBD1. The CDR3 sequence is 14 residues long. Germline V gene lookup returns CDR1 SQVTM and CDR2 ANQGSEA. With 1 base clipped from V and 12 bases from J, the junction kept 11 bases outside the gene matches.